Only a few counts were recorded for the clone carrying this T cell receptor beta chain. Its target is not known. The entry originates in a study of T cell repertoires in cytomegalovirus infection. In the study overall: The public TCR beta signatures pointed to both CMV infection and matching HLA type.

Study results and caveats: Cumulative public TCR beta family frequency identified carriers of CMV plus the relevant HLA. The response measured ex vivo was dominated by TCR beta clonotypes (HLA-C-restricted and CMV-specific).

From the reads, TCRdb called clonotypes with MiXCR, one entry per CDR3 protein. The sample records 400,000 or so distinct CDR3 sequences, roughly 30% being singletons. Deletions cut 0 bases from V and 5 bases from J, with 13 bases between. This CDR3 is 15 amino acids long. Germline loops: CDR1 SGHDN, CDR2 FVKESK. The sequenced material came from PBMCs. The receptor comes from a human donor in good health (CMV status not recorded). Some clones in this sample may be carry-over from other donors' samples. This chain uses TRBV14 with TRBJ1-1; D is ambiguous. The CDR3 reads CASSQESGWRTEAFF. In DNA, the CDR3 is TGTGCCAGCAGCCAAGAATCTGGGTGGAGGACTGAAGCTTTCTTT.